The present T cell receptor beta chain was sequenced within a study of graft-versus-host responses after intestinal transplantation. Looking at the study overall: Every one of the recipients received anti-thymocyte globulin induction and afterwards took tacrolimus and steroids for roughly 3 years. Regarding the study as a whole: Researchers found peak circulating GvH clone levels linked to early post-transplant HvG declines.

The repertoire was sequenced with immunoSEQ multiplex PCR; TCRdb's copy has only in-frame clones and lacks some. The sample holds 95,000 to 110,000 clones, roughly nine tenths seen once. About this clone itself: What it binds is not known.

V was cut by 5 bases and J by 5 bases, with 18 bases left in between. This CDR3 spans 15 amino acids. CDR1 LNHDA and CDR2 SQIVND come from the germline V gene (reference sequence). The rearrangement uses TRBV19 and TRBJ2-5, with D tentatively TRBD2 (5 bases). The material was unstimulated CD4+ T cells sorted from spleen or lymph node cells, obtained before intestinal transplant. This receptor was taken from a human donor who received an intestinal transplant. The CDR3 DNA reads TGTGCCAGTAGTCCCAGTGCGCTAGCTAGGGAGACCCAGTACTTC. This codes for CASSPSALARETQYF.